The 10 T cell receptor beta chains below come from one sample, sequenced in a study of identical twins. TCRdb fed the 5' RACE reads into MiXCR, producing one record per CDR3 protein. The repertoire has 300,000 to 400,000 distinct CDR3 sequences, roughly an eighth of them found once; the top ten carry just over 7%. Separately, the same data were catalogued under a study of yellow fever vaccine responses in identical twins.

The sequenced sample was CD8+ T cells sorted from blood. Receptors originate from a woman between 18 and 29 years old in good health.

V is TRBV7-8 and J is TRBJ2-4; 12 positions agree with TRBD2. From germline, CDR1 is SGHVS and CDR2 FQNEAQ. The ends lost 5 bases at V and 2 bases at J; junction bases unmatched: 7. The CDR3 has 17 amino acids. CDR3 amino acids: CASSALLAGGTKNIQYF. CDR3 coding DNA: TGTGCCAGCAGCGCCTTACTAGCGGGAGGAACCAAAAACATTCAGTACTTC. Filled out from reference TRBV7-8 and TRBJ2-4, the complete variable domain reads GAGVSQSPRYKVAKRGQDVALRCDPISGHVSLFWYQQALGQGPEFLTYFQNEAQLDKSGLPSDRFFAERPEGSVSTLKIQRTQQEDSAVYLCASSALLAGGTKNIQYFGAGTRLSVL.

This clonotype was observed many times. CDR3: CASSQAGHPYGYTF. The CDR3 coding sequence is TGCGCCAGCAGCCAAGCGGGACACCCGTATGGCTACACCTTC. This chain links TRBV4-1 with TRBJ1-2; TRBD1 is a possible D gene (6 bases). Germline CDR1 MGHRA, CDR2 YSYEKL. The CDR3 length is 14 residues. V was trimmed by 1 base and J by 5 bases, leaving 11 bases between them.

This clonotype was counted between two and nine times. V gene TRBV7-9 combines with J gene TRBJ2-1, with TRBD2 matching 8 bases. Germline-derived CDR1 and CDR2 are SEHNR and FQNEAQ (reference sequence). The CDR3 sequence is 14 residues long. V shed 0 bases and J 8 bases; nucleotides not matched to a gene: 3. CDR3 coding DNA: TGTGCCAGCAGCTTAGCCAGCGGGGGCCATGAGCAGTTCTTC. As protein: CASSLASGGHEQFF.

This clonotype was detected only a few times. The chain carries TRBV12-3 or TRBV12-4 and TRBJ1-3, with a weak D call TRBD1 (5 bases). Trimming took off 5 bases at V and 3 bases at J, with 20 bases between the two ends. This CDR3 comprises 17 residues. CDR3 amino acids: CASSNLRGFGSGNTIYF. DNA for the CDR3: TGTGCCAGCAGTAACCTGAGGGGCTTCGGGAGTGGAAACACCATATATTTT.

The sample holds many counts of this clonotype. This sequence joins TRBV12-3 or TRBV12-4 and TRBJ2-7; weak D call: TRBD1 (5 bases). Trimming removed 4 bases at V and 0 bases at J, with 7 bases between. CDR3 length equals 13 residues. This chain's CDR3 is CASSWGASYEQYF. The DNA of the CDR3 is TGTGCCAGCAGTTGGGGCGCCTCCTACGAGCAGTACTTC.

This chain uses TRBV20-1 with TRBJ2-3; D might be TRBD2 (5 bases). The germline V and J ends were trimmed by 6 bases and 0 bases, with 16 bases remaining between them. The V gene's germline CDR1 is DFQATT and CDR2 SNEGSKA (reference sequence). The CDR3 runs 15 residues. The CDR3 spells CSAPSYGDSTDTQYF. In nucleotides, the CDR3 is TGCAGTGCCCCCTCGTACGGGGATAGCACAGATACGCAGTATTTT.

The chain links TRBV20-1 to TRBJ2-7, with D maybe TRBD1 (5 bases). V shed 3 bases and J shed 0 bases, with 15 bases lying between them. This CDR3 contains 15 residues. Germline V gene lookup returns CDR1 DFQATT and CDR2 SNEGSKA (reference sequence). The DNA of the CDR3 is TGCAGTGCTAGGAAATATGGACAAAGCTCCTACGAGCAGTACTTC. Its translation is CSARKYGQSSYEQYF.

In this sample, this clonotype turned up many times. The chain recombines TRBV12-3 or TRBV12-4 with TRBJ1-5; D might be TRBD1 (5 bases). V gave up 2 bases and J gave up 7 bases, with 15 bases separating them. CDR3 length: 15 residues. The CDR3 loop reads CASSLRPIKGQPQHF. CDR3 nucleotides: TGTGCCAGCAGTTTAAGGCCGATCAAGGGGCAGCCCCAGCATTTT.

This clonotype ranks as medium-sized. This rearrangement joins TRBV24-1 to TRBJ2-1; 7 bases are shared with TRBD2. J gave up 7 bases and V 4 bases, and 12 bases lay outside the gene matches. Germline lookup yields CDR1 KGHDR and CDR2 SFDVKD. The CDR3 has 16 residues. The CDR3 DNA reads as TGTGCCACCAGTGACTGGAAGGCCGGGGGGAGAAATGAGCAGTTCTTC. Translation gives CATSDWKAGGRNEQFF.

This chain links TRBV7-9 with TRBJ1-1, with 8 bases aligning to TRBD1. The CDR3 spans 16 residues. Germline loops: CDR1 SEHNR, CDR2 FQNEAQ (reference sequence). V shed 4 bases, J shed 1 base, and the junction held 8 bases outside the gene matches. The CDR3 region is CASSSRDRTPNTEAFF. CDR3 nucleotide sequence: TGTGCCAGCAGCTCCCGGGACAGGACCCCGAACACTGAAGCTTTCTTT.